This T cell receptor (beta chain) was sequenced for a study of blood T cell repertoires in COVID-19. Original processing notes: From reference gene primer amplification, estimates of nucleated cell counts were derived. Using immunoSEQ multiplex PCR, the repertoire was profiled, and TCRdb retains in-frame clones only, with some absent. Clonal size and the V and J genes are those of that table, whereas D and trimming came from the DNA. There are approximately 88,000 clones in the sample; about 80% occur only once, and around 21% lies in the top ten. The CDR3 is 14 residues long. Trimming took 0 bases from V and 3 from J, leaving 9 bases between them. CDR1 is LGHNA, CDR2 YNFKEQ, per germline.

The sample was peripheral blood. The rearrangement uses TRBV4-2 and TRBJ2-7; D uncertain. This receptor was identified in a woman over 75 with acute or convalescent COVID-19. The CDR3 nucleotides are TGTGCCAGCAGCCAAGATGGGCCATTCTACGAGCAGTACTTC. It encodes CASSQDGPFYEQYF.